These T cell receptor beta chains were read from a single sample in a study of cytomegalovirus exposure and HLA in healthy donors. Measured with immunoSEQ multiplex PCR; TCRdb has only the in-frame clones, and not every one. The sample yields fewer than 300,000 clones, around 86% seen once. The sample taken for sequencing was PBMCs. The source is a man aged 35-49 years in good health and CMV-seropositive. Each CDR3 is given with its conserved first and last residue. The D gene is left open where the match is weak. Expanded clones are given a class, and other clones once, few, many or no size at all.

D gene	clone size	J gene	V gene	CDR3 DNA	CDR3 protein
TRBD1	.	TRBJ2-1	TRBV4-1	TGCGCCAGCAGCCACTGGGACAGGGTCAACAATGAGCAGTTCTTC	CASSHWDRVNNEQFF
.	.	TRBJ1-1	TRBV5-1	TGCGCCAGCAGCTCTAGTAACGGGGGGACTGAAGCTTTCTTT	CASSSSNGGTEAFF
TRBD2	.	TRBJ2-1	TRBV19	TGTGCCAGTAGTATTGCACTAGCGGGTCCTGCCTACAATGAGCAGTTCTTC	CASSIALAGPAYNEQFF
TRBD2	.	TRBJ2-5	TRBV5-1	TGCGCCAGCAGCTTGGGGGCTAGCGGTCAAGAGACCCAGTACTTC	CASSLGASGQETQYF
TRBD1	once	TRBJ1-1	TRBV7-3	TGTGCCAGCAGCTTAAGACAGGGAAGAGCTTTCTTT	CASSLRQGRAFF
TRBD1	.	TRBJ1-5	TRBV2	TGTGCCAGCAGTGCTGACAGGGACCCTAGCAATCAGCCCCAGCATTTT	CASSADRDPSNQPQHF
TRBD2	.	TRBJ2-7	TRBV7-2	TGTGCCAGCAGCCTAGGGGGACTAGCGGCCCTTGACGAGCAGTACTTC	CASSLGGLAALDEQYF
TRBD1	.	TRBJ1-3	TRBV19	TGTGCCAGTAGTACGGGGACAGGGCCTGGAAACACCATATATTTT	CASSTGTGPGNTIYF
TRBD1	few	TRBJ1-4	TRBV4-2	TGTGCCAGCAGCCCATGGGGACAGATCGAAGGAAAACTGTTTTTT	CASSPWGQIEGKLFF
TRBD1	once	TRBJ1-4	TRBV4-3	TGCGCCAGCAGTAACAGGGGAGCTAATGAAAAACTGTTTTTT	CASSNRGANEKLFF
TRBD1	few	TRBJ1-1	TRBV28	TGTGCCAGCAGTTACTGGGACAGGGTGGCCACTGAAGCTTTCTTT	CASSYWDRVATEAFF